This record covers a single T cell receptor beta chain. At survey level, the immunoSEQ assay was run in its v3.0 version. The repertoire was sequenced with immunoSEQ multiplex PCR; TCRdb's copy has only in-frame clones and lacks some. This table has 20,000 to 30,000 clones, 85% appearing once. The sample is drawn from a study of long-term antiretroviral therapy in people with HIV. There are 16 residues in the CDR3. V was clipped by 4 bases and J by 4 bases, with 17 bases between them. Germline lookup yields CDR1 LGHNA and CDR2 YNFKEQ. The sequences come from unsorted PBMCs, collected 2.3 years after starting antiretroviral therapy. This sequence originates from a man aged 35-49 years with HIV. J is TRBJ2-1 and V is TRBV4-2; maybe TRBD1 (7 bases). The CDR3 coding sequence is TGTGCCAGCAGCCCAGGGGGGTGGGTTACTTACAATGAGCAGTTCTTC. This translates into CASSPGGWVTYNEQFF.